These 22 T cell receptor beta chains came from one sample sequenced in a study of blood T cell repertoires in COVID-19. Profiling relied on immunoSEQ multiplex PCR, and the TCRdb table lists in-frame clones only, not all of them. The sample contains 120,000 to 150,000 clones, approximately 83% of which appear only once. The material sequenced was peripheral blood. Source of these receptors: a woman aged 55-70 years with COVID-19, enrolled during active disease.

The chain uses TRBV7-9 and TRBJ1-5, with 7 nucleotides matching TRBD1. The CDR3 spans 15 residues. Germline CDR1 SEHNR, CDR2 FQNEAQ (reference sequence). Trimming cost V 5 bases and J 4 bases; bases outside gene matches: 8. The CDR3 sequence: CASSRDRVGNQPQHF. As DNA, the CDR3 is TGTGCCAGCAGCCGAGACAGGGTTGGTAATCAGCCCCAGCATTTT.

The chain combines TRBV19 with TRBJ2-1; D remains unclear. Trimming took off 3 bases at V and 4 bases at J, with 13 bases between the two ends. Germline CDR1 is LNHDA and CDR2 is SQIVND (reference sequence). The CDR3 sequence is 15 residues long. This chain's CDR3 is CASSIDHAGYNEQFF. The CDR3, as DNA: TGTGCCAGTAGTATTGATCATGCAGGTTACAATGAGCAGTTCTTC.

The V gene is TRBV9, the J gene TRBJ1-3, with a weak D call TRBD1 (6 bases). This CDR3 region has 14 residues. V shed 3 bases and J shed 0 bases, with 7 bases lying between them. The V gene's germline CDR1 is SGDLS and CDR2 YYNGEE. For the CDR3, the DNA is TGTGCCAGCAGCGCGGACAGCTCTGGAAACACCATATATTTT. It translates to CASSADSSGNTIYF.

This clone has just a few counts. The chain joins TRBV4-2 to TRBJ1-1, with D perhaps matching TRBD1 (5 bases). Germline V CDR1 and CDR2: LGHNA, YNFKEQ. The CDR3 is 14 residues long. The V end lost 1 base, the J end lost 11 bases, and 17 bases lay between the germline ends. In nucleotides, the CDR3 is TGTGCCAGCAGCCAAGGGGGGTCGGGAGGGATGGCTTTCTTT. This encodes CASSQGGSGGMAFF.

This rearrangement joins TRBV5-1 to TRBJ1-2, with D tentatively TRBD1 (6 bases). This CDR3 has 14 amino acids. Trimming pared 0 bases from V and 4 bases from J, leaving 10 bases between. CDR1 is SGHRS and CDR2 is YFSETQ in the germline V gene. The chain's CDR3 is CASSLDRDGYGYTF. The DNA of the CDR3 is TGCGCCAGCAGCTTGGACAGGGATGGCTATGGCTACACCTTC.

The chain recombines TRBV5-1 with TRBJ2-1; TRBD2 matches 7 bases. The CDR3 runs to 15 residues. Looked up from germline, CDR1 is SGHRS and CDR2 is YFSETQ. Trimming removed 4 bases from V and 4 bases from J; junction bases left unmatched: 8. In nucleotides, the CDR3 is TGCGCCAGCAGCAGCAACACGGGGGGATACAATGAGCAGTTCTTC. Translated: CASSSNTGGYNEQFF.

This chain connects TRBV11-2 to TRBJ2-1; D gene unclear. The CDR3 length is 12 residues. Per germline, CDR1 SGHAT and CDR2 FQNNGV. V lost 0 bases and J 10 bases, leaving 7 bases between the germline ends. CDR3 amino acids: CASSLEEPEQFF. The DNA of the CDR3 is TGTGCCAGCAGCTTAGAGGAGCCAGAGCAGTTCTTC. Together with reference TRBV11-2 and TRBJ2-1, the CDR3 gives the full variable domain: EAGVAQSPRYKIIEKRQSVAFWCNPISGHATLYWYQQILGQGPKLLIQFQNNGVVDDSQLPKDRFSAERLKGVDSTLKIQPAKLEDSAVYLCASSLEEPEQFFGPGTRLTVL.

The rearrangement links TRBV25-1 to TRBJ1-2; D remains ambiguous. The CDR3 spans 14 residues. V was pared by 2 bases and J by 4 bases, with 11 bases between. CDR1 and CDR2 (germline): MGHDK, SYGVNS. CDR3 in amino acids: CASSETRRPYGYTF. The CDR3 bases are TGTGCCAGCAGTGAAACTCGGAGGCCCTATGGCTACACCTTC.

The genes are TRBV5-1 and TRBJ2-1; 10 bases are a match to TRBD2. This CDR3 region has 14 residues. V gave up 4 bases and J gave up 7 bases; unmatched junction bases: 5. Germline CDR1 and CDR2: SGHRS and YFSETQ. In DNA form, the CDR3 reads TGCGCCAGCAGCAGCGGGGGGGCCGTTAATGAGCAGTTCTTC. This sequence encodes CASSSGGAVNEQFF.

The rearrangement joins TRBV5-6 to TRBJ2-3; 9 nucleotides agree with TRBD1. The CDR3 loop spans 16 amino acids. Germline CDR1 and CDR2: SGHDT and YYEEEE. Germline trimming cut 1 base from V and 4 bases from J; bases unmatched to any gene: 7. CDR3 DNA: TGTGCCAGCAGCTTGTTAAGGACAGGGGTTGCAGATACGCAGTATTTT. Its protein product is CASSLLRTGVADTQYF.

This clone was observed a few times. The gene calls are TRBV4-3 and TRBJ2-7, with TRBD2 identical over 10 bases. The CDR3 totals 18 residues. Trimming cost V 0 bases and J 4 bases; bases outside gene matches: 12. Germline V gene sequence: CDR1 LGHNA, CDR2 YSLEER. CDR3 nucleotides: TGCGCCAGCAGCCAAGATTACCCCCAAAGCGGGGGGGCATACGAGCAGTACTTC. This codes for CASSQDYPQSGGAYEQYF.

The rearrangement joins TRBV9 to TRBJ1-4; D is ambiguous. In germline, CDR1 is SGDLS, CDR2 YYNGEE. The CDR3 runs to 15 residues. V was shortened by 0 bases and J by 8 bases, with 14 bases between the two germline ends. The CDR3 is CASSVDRGVGEKLFF. The CDR3 DNA reads TGTGCCAGCAGCGTAGATCGGGGTGTAGGGGAAAAACTGTTTTTT.

The J gene is TRBJ2-3, the V gene TRBV7-6, with 11 nucleotides matching TRBD2. Germline CDR1 is SGHVS and CDR2 is FNYEAQ. V gave up 8 bases and J gave up 6 bases; unmatched junction bases: 7. This CDR3 is built from 14 residues. The CDR3 bases are TGTGCCAGCGGAATAGCGGGGGGGCCGGATACGCAGTATTTT. This codes for CASGIAGGPDTQYF.

CDR3 DNA sequence: TGTGCCAGCAGCTTTATCCTCGTGGCAGGGGCGGCCGGGGAGCTGTTTTTT. Protein product: CASSFILVAGAAGELFF. This chain joins TRBV7-9 and TRBJ2-2; D perhaps matches TRBD1 (6 bases). Germline loops: CDR1 SEHNR, CDR2 FQNEAQ (reference sequence). The germline V and J ends were trimmed by 3 bases and 6 bases, with 20 bases remaining between them. The CDR3 extends over 17 amino acids.

CDR3 sequence reads: CASSWMRALSPLHF. CDR3 in DNA: TGTGCCAGCAGTTGGATGAGGGCTCTTTCACCCCTCCACTTT. J is TRBJ1-6 and V is TRBV6-2 or TRBV6-3; D not resolved. The germline V gene encodes CDR1 MNHEY and CDR2 SVGEGT. The CDR3 is made up of 14 amino acids. V was trimmed by 4 bases and J by 9 bases, leaving 13 bases between them.

The chain uses TRBV9 and TRBJ1-3; possible D gene TRBD1, 5 bases. Germline assignment: CDR1 SGDLS and CDR2 YYNGEE. The CDR3 covers 16 residues. Trimming pared 0 bases from V and 0 bases from J, leaving 10 bases between. This CDR3 is CASSVDADSSGNTIYF. CDR3 nucleotide sequence: TGTGCCAGCAGCGTAGACGCCGACAGCTCTGGAAACACCATATATTTT.

V gene TRBV7-9 combines with J gene TRBJ2-2, with a weak D call TRBD1 (5 bases). From germline, CDR1 is SEHNR and CDR2 FQNEAQ (reference sequence). Trimming left V 0 bases short and J 6 bases short, with 17 bases between. The CDR3 spans 17 residues. The CDR3 is CASSLARGHEESGELFF. Written as DNA, the CDR3 is TGTGCCAGCAGCTTAGCGCGAGGACACGAGGAATCCGGGGAGCTGTTTTTT.

The chain recombines TRBV28 with TRBJ1-5, with 7 bases lining up with TRBD1. Trimming removed 2 bases from V and 3 bases from J; junction bases left unmatched: 1. CDR1 MDHEN and CDR2 SYDVKM come from the germline V gene. The CDR3 runs to 14 residues. The CDR3 DNA sequence: TGTGCCAGCAGTTTAGGACAGGTCAATCAGCCCCAGCATTTT. Translating it yields CASSLGQVNQPQHF.

V gene TRBV6-2 or TRBV6-3 combines with J gene TRBJ1-2; D not resolved. CDR3 length: 12 amino acids. Between the trimmed V and J ends, which lost 8 bases and 8 bases, there was a span of 15 bases. Germline V gene sequence: CDR1 MNHEY, CDR2 SVGEGT. The CDR3 DNA follows: TGTGCCAGCGGCCTAATTCAGTGGGGCTACACCTTC. Translation: CASGLIQWGYTF.

The genes are TRBV9 and TRBJ2-1; TRBD2 matches 9 bases. The CDR3 has 17 residues. Germline CDR1 and CDR2: SGDLS and YYNGEE. V was pared by 3 bases and J by 0 bases, with 7 bases of the junction left unmatched. The CDR3 DNA sequence: TGTGCCAGCAGCGCAAACCTACTAGCGGGCTCCTACAATGAGCAGTTCTTC. Translated: CASSANLLAGSYNEQFF.

This chain connects TRBV7-2 to TRBJ2-7; 8 nucleotides line up with TRBD1. This CDR3 comprises 14 residues. Per germline, CDR1 SGHTA and CDR2 FQGNSA. Trimming took 6 bases from V and 3 from J; bases not matched to a gene: 7. This chain's CDR3 is CASSPGQAFYEQYF. CDR3 DNA sequence: TGTGCCAGCAGTCCGGGACAGGCCTTCTACGAGCAGTACTTC.

The J gene is TRBJ1-4, the V gene TRBV12-3 or TRBV12-4; D remains unclear. Trimming shortened V by 5 bases and J by 10 bases, and 8 bases separated the two germline ends. The CDR3 is made up of 11 amino acids. The CDR3 spells CASSPSGKLFF. In nucleotides, the CDR3 is TGTGCCAGCAGTCCCAGCGGAAAACTGTTTTTT.